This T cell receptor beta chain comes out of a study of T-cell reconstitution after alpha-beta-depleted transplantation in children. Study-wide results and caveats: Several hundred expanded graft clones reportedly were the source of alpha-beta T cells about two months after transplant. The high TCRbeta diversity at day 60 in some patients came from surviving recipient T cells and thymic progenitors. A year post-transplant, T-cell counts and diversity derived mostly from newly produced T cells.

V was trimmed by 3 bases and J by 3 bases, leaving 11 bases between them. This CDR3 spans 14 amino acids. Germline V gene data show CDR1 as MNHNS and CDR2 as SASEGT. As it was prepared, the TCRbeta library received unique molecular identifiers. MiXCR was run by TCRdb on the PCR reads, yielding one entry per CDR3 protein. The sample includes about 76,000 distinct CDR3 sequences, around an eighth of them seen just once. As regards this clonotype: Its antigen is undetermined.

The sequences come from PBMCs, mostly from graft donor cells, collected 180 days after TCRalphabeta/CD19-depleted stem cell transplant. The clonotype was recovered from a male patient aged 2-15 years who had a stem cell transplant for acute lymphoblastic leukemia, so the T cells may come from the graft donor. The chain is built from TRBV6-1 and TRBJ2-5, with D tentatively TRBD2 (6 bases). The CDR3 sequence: CASSEPGLEETQYF. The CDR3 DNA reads TGTGCCAGCAGTGAGCCGGGACTCGAAGAGACCCAGTACTTC.